Presented here are 28 T cell receptor beta chains from one specimen sequenced in a study of shared clonotypes between healthy human individuals. TCRdb keeps only in-frame clones here, not all; method: immunoSEQ multiplex PCR. There are over 2 million clones in the sample; around 96% occur only once, and roughly 1% lies in the top ten. CD45RO-negative, CCR7-selected cells formed the naive CD8 fraction, which excluded terminally differentiated effector memory CD45RA+ cells. The sample comprised naive CD8+ T cells sorted from blood. These receptors originate from a man aged 18 to 30 in good health.

The gene calls are TRBV6-5 and TRBJ1-5; TRBD1 matches at 7 bases. The CDR3 is 14 residues long. With V trimmed by 4 bases and J by 5 bases, 5 bases remained unmatched. Germline V gene sequence: CDR1 MNHEY, CDR2 SVGAGI. The CDR3 nucleotides read TGTGCCAGCAGTTGGCGACAGGGCGATCAGCCCCAGCATTTT. Amino acid sequence: CASSWRQGDQPQHF.

This clone was seen more than once but under ten times. This rearrangement joins TRBV7-9 to TRBJ2-7; D gene ambiguous. The CDR3 contains 13 residues. CDR1 and CDR2 (germline): SEHNR, FQNEAQ (reference sequence). V was cut by 1 base and J by 3 bases, with 7 bases left in between. The CDR3 protein is CASSLGMVYEQYF. CDR3 nucleotides: TGTGCCAGCAGCTTAGGGATGGTCTACGAGCAGTACTTC. Supplemented by reference TRBV7-9 and TRBJ2-7, the full variable domain reads DTGVSQNPRHKITKRGQNVTFRCDPISEHNRLYWYRQTLGQGPEFLTYFQNEAQLEKSRLLSDRFSAERPKGSFSTLEIQRTEQGDSAMYLCASSLGMVYEQYFGPGTRLTVT.

V and J are TRBV13 and TRBJ2-5; TRBD1 agrees at 9 bases. J lost 2 bases, V lost 3 bases, and 7 bases had no gene match. The CDR3 runs to 16 residues. The V gene's germline CDR1 is PRHDT and CDR2 FYEKMQ (reference sequence). This chain's CDR3 is CASSFGTGNEQETQYF. The DNA of the CDR3 is TGTGCCAGCAGCTTCGGGACAGGGAACGAGCAAGAGACCCAGTACTTC.

V usage is TRBV2 and J usage is TRBJ1-1, with D perhaps matching TRBD1 (6 bases). The CDR3 is 13 amino acids. Trimming removed 7 bases at V and 8 bases at J, with 17 bases between. Germline CDR1 reads SNHLY; CDR2 reads FYNNEI. CDR3: CASIRQGTAEAFF. The CDR3 DNA reads TGTGCCAGCATAAGGCAGGGGACTGCCGAAGCTTTCTTT.

In regard to this clone: Additional DNA sequences in this sample encode the identical CDR3. This chain joins TRBV4-3 and TRBJ2-7; D is undetermined. Per the germline V gene, CDR1 is LGHNA and CDR2 is YSLEER. V lost 0 bases, J lost 0 bases, and 6 bases lay in between. This CDR3 has 14 residues. CDR3 sequence: CASSQDLSSYEQYF. The CDR3, as DNA: TGCGCCAGCAGCCAAGATCTGAGCTCCTACGAGCAGTACTTC.

The rearrangement links TRBV30 to TRBJ2-7; possibly TRBD1 or TRBD2 for D (5 bases each). This CDR3 region has 13 residues. In germline, CDR1 is GTSNPN, CDR2 SVGIG (reference sequence). V was clipped by 0 bases and J by 6 bases, with 12 bases between them. The chain's CDR3 is CAWSVRGAGEQYF. DNA of the CDR3: TGTGCCTGGAGTGTGAGAGGGGCGGGCGAGCAGTACTTC.

The J gene is TRBJ2-7, the V gene TRBV11-2; a possible D gene is TRBD2 (5 bases). This CDR3 comprises 14 residues. Per the germline V gene, CDR1 is SGHAT and CDR2 is FQNNGV. The V gene lost 3 bases and the J gene lost 3 bases, with 12 bases spanning the gap. CDR3 region: CASSFSSGNYEQYF. CDR3 sequence (DNA): TGTGCCAGCAGCTTTTCCAGCGGTAACTACGAGCAGTACTTC.

This clone was detected once. J is TRBJ2-4 and V is TRBV6-1; either TRBD1 or TRBD2 may supply D (7 bases each). Germline assignment: CDR1 MNHNS and CDR2 SASEGT. V was shortened by 3 bases and J by 0 bases, with 9 bases between the two germline ends. The CDR3 has 15 amino acids. In nucleotides, the CDR3 is TGTGCCAGCAGTGACAGGGGGGGAGCCAAAAACATTCAGTACTTC. Translation: CASSDRGGAKNIQYF.

The genes are TRBV11-2 and TRBJ2-5; D is undetermined. V was clipped by 1 base and J by 5 bases, with 14 bases between them. There are 15 residues in the CDR3. CDR1 and CDR2 (germline): SGHAT, FQNNGV. CDR3 amino acids: CASSLGPRWYETQYF. The CDR3 DNA is TGTGCCAGCAGCTTAGGGCCCAGATGGTATGAGACCCAGTACTTC.

This chain links TRBV28 with TRBJ1-5, with a tentative D call TRBD1 (6 bases). V gave up 3 bases and J gave up 2 bases, with 14 bases separating them. Germline assignment: CDR1 MDHEN and CDR2 SYDVKM. The CDR3 extends over 16 amino acids. In DNA form, the CDR3 reads TGTGCCAGCAGTTTGATGGGGGCAGGGGGCAATCAGCCCCAGCATTTT. The encoded protein is CASSLMGAGGNQPQHF.

In this sample, this clone turned up once. Other DNA sequences from this sample encode an identical CDR3 as well. J is TRBJ2-5 and V is TRBV30; the match to TRBD1 covers 11 bases. This CDR3 region has 13 residues. With V trimmed by 5 bases and J by 1 base, 0 bases remained unmatched. Per the germline V gene, CDR1 is GTSNPN and CDR2 is SVGIG (reference sequence). The CDR3 DNA is TGTGCCTGGGGGACAGGGGGCCAAGAGACCCAGTACTTC. Protein: CAWGTGGQETQYF.

The chain links TRBV6-5 to TRBJ2-7, with TRBD2 matching 15 bases. J lost 4 bases, V lost 4 bases, and 2 bases had no gene match. Germline-derived CDR1 and CDR2 are MNHEY and SVGAGI. This CDR3 is built from 15 residues. The CDR3 spells CASSFGTSGRYEQYF. CDR3 sequence (DNA): TGTGCCAGCAGTTTCGGGACTAGCGGGAGGTACGAGCAGTACTTC.

V is TRBV30 and J is TRBJ1-1; 8 positions agree with TRBD1. CDR1 GTSNPN and CDR2 SVGIG come from the germline V gene (reference sequence). CDR3 length: 16 amino acids. V shed 5 bases and J 0 bases; nucleotides not matched to a gene: 11. CDR3 coding DNA: TGTGCCTGGCCTTTGACAGGGGAAAGGATGAACACTGAAGCTTTCTTT. It codes for CAWPLTGERMNTEAFF.

V is TRBV10-3 and J is TRBJ2-7, with D possibly TRBD2 on 6 matching bases. V was pared by 4 bases and J by 0 bases, with 13 bases between. This CDR3 has 15 residues. The germline gives CDR1 ENHRY, CDR2 SYGVKD. The DNA for the CDR3 is TGTGCCATCAGTGGACCTAGCGCCAGCTCCTACGAGCAGTACTTC. Protein: CAISGPSASSYEQYF.

This chain joins TRBV28 and TRBJ1-3, with D possibly matching TRBD1 (5 bases). Germline-derived CDR1 and CDR2 are MDHEN and SYDVKM. V was pared by 2 bases and J by 1 base, with 12 bases between. The CDR3 covers 16 residues. In DNA, the CDR3 is TGTGCCAGCAGTTTAAATATCAGGGTATCTGGAAACACCATATATTTT. It yields the protein CASSLNIRVSGNTIYF.

V is TRBV7-9 and J is TRBJ2-7; 8 bases are a match to TRBD1. The germline CDR1 and CDR2 sequences are SEHNR and FQNEAQ (reference sequence). The CDR3 totals 16 residues. Unmatched junction bases numbered 7, after V lost 1 base and J lost 2 bases. Here the CDR3 DNA reads TGTGCCAGCAGCTTAGGAGGCAGGGGGCTAACCTACGAGCAGTACTTC. As protein: CASSLGGRGLTYEQYF. The full variable domain, in which reference TRBV7-9 and TRBJ2-7 provide the parts outside the CDR3, is DTGVSQNPRHKITKRGQNVTFRCDPISEHNRLYWYRQTLGQGPEFLTYFQNEAQLEKSRLLSDRFSAERPKGSFSTLEIQRTEQGDSAMYLCASSLGGRGLTYEQYFGPGTRLTVT.

The V and J genes are TRBV27 and TRBJ2-3, with a tentative D call TRBD1 (6 bases). The germline V gene encodes CDR1 MNHEY and CDR2 SMNVEV (reference sequence). CDR3 length: 14 residues. With 7 bases removed from V and 3 bases from J, the gap between germline ends came to 14 bases. The CDR3 is CASMERDITDTQYF. CDR3 DNA sequence: TGTGCCAGCATGGAGAGGGACATTACAGATACGCAGTATTTT.

A word on this clone: Other DNA variants within this sample encode the same CDR3. The chain combines TRBV5-4 with TRBJ2-1, with TRBD2 as a possible D gene (6 bases). The V and J ends lost 1 base and 0 bases respectively, with 8 bases between them. This CDR3 contains 15 residues. Germline V gene data show CDR1 as SGHNT and CDR2 as YYREEE (reference sequence). The CDR3 DNA reads TGTGCCAGCAGCTTGCAGGGAGGCTCCTACAATGAGCAGTTCTTC. Translated: CASSLQGGSYNEQFF.

The chain has TRBV27 and TRBJ1-6; tentatively, D is TRBD1 (5 bases). The CDR3 has 17 amino acids. V lost 6 bases and J 9 bases, leaving 24 bases between the germline ends. Per germline, CDR1 MNHEY and CDR2 SMNVEV (reference sequence). The DNA for the CDR3 is TGTGCCAGCAGGCTAGGGGTTGGAACAGCGGGAATTTCACCCCTCCACTTT. It codes for CASRLGVGTAGISPLHF.

This rearrangement joins TRBV27 to TRBJ1-5; D remains unclear. V was shortened by 5 bases and J by 5 bases, with 10 bases between the two germline ends. This CDR3 is 13 amino acids long. Per the germline V gene, CDR1 is MNHEY and CDR2 is SMNVEV (reference sequence). CDR3 sequence (DNA): TGTGCCAGCAGTCCTCAATACCATCAGCCCCAGCATTTT. Encoded protein: CASSPQYHQPQHF.

V usage is TRBV10-2 and J usage is TRBJ1-1, with 7 bases matching TRBD1. The CDR3 contains 14 residues. The germline gives CDR1 WSHSY, CDR2 SAAADI. Trimming at V came to 8 bases and at J to 0 bases, leaving 6 bases not matched to a gene. The CDR3 region is CASCPGQLNTEAFF. In DNA form, the CDR3 reads TGCGCCAGCTGCCCGGGACAGCTGAACACTGAAGCTTTCTTT.

The CDR3 DNA reads TGTGCCAGCAGCCCTACGCCGGGCTCCTACGAGCAGTACTTC. It is translated as CASSPTPGSYEQYF. The gene calls are TRBV7-9 and TRBJ2-7; no reliable D call. CDR1 and CDR2 from the germline V gene are SEHNR and FQNEAQ (reference sequence). Trimming left V 5 bases short and J 0 bases short, with 11 bases between. The CDR3 extends over 14 amino acids.

The J gene is TRBJ2-2, the V gene TRBV7-8; tentatively, D is TRBD1 or TRBD2 (6 bases each). The CDR3 runs 15 residues. The germline V gene encodes CDR1 SGHVS and CDR2 FQNEAQ. V was clipped by 1 base and J by 3 bases, with 9 bases between them. CDR3 nucleotide sequence: TGTGCCAGCAGCTTAGACGGGGGCGACACCGGGGAGCTGTTTTTT. It is translated as CASSLDGGDTGELFF.

This rearrangement joins TRBV6-5 to TRBJ1-4; D is perhaps TRBD1 (6 bases). CDR3 length: 14 amino acids. V lost 6 bases, J lost 8 bases, and 16 bases lay in between. The germline V gene has CDR1 MNHEY and CDR2 SVGAGI. As DNA, the CDR3 is TGTGCCAGCAGCCCGACAGGAGAAGGGGAAAAACTGTTTTTT. It codes for CASSPTGEGEKLFF.

A few counts support this clone. The V gene is TRBV4-1, the J gene TRBJ1-1; 8 bases match TRBD1. This CDR3 is built from 15 residues. Germline V CDR1 and CDR2: MGHRA, YSYEKL. V shed 3 bases and J 1 base; nucleotides not matched to a gene: 4. For the CDR3, the DNA is TGCGCCAGCAGCCAGTCAGACAGGGGGAACACTGAAGCTTTCTTT. Amino acid sequence: CASSQSDRGNTEAFF.

The chain combines TRBV19 with TRBJ1-6; D unresolved. CDR3 length: 15 residues. V was cut by 0 bases and J by 5 bases, with 8 bases left in between. Per the germline V gene, CDR1 is LNHDA and CDR2 is SQIVND (reference sequence). CDR3 amino acids: CASSIEGGDNSPLHF. CDR3 nucleotides: TGTGCCAGTAGTATAGAAGGCGGAGATAATTCACCCCTCCACTTT. Based on the CDR3 plus reference TRBV19 and TRBJ1-6, the full variable domain is DGGITQSPKYLFRKEGQNVTLSCEQNLNHDAMYWYRQDPGQGLRLIYYSQIVNDFQKGDIAEGYSVSREKKESFPLTVTSAQKNPTAFYLCASSIEGGDNSPLHFGNGTRLTVT.

This clone was recorded only once. The rearrangement uses TRBV11-2 and TRBJ2-3; TRBD2 is a possible D gene (5 bases). CDR3 size: 16 residues. V was pared by 5 bases and J by 2 bases, with 17 bases between. Germline CDR1 reads SGHAT; CDR2 reads FQNNGV. The CDR3: CASSTIERQFTDTQYF. The CDR3 coding sequence is TGTGCCAGCAGCACAATCGAGCGGCAGTTCACAGATACGCAGTATTTT.

This chain connects TRBV6-1 to TRBJ2-1, with D maybe TRBD2 (5 bases). Germline loops: CDR1 MNHNS, CDR2 SASEGT. CDR3 size: 16 residues. The V and J ends lost 3 bases and 3 bases respectively, with 15 bases between them. The CDR3 coding sequence is TGTGCCAGCAGTGACCCCTTCGGGGTTTACTACAATGAGCAGTTCTTC. It translates to CASSDPFGVYYNEQFF.